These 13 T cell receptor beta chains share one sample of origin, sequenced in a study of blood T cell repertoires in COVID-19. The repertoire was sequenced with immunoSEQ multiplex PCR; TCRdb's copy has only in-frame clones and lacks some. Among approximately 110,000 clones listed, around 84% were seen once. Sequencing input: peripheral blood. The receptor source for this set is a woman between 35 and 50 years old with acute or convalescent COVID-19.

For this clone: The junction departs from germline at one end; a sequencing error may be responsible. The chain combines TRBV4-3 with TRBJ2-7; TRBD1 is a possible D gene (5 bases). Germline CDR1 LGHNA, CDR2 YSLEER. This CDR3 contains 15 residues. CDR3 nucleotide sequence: TGCGCCAGCAGCCAAGCCGCAGGGTTTTCCTCCGAGCAGTACTTC. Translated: CASSQAAGFSSEQYF.

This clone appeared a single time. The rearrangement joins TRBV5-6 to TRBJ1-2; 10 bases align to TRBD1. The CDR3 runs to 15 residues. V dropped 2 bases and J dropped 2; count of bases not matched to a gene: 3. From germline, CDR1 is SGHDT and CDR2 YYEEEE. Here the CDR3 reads CASSFWDRGNYGYTF. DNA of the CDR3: TGTGCCAGCAGCTTTTGGGACAGGGGAAACTATGGCTACACCTTC.

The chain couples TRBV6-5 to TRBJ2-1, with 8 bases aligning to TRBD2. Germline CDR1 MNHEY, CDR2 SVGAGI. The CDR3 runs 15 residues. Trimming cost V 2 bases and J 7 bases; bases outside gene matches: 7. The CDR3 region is CASSYRSGVGNEQFF. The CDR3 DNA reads TGTGCCAGCAGTTACCGTAGCGGGGTGGGGAATGAGCAGTTCTTC.

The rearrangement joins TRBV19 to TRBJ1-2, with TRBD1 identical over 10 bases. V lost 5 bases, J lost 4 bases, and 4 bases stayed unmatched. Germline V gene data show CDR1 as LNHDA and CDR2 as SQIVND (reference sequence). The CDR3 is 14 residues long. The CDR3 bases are TGTGCCAGTAGTGCCGGACAGGGGGGCTATGGCTACACCTTC. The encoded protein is CASSAGQGGYGYTF. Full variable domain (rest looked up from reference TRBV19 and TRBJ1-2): DGGITQSPKYLFRKEGQNVTLSCEQNLNHDAMYWYRQDPGQGLRLIYYSQIVNDFQKGDIAEGYSVSREKKESFPLTVTSAQKNPTAFYLCASSAGQGGYGYTFGSGTRLTVV.

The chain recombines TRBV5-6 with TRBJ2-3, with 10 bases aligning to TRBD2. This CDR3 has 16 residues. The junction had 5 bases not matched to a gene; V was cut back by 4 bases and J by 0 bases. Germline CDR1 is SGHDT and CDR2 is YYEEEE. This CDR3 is CASSELAGTSTDTQYF. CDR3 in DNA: TGTGCCAGCAGCGAACTAGCGGGGACTAGCACAGATACGCAGTATTTT.

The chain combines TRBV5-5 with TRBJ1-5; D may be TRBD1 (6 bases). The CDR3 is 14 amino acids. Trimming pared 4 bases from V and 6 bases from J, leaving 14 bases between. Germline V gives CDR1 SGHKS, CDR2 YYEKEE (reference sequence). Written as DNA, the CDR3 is TGTGCCAGCAGCCGAGACAGGCCGGGTCAGCCCCAGCATTTT. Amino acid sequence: CASSRDRPGQPQHF.

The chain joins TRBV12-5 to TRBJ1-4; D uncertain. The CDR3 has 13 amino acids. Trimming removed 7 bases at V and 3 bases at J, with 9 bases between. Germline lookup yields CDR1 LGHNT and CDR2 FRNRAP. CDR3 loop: CASAYGANEKLFF. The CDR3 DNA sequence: TGTGCTAGTGCGTACGGGGCTAATGAAAAACTGTTTTTT.

In DNA form, the CDR3 reads TGCAGTGCTAGTCTCGGGAATCAGCCCCAGCATTTT. This gives the protein CSASLGNQPQHF. The chain is built from TRBV20-1 and TRBJ1-5; D ambiguous. V dropped 3 bases and J dropped 4 bases, with 7 bases sitting between them. Per germline, CDR1 DFQATT and CDR2 SNEGSKA (reference sequence). The CDR3 extends over 12 amino acids.

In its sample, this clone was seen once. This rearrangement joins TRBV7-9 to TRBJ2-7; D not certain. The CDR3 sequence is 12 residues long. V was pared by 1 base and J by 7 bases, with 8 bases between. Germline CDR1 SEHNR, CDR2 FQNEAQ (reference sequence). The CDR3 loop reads CASSLGLREQYF. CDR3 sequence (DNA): TGTGCCAGCAGCTTAGGGCTCAGGGAGCAGTACTTC. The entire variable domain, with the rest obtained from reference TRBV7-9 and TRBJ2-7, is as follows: DTGVSQNPRHKITKRGQNVTFRCDPISEHNRLYWYRQTLGQGPEFLTYFQNEAQLEKSRLLSDRFSAERPKGSFSTLEIQRTEQGDSAMYLCASSLGLREQYFGPGTRLTVT.

In DNA form, the CDR3 reads TGTGCCAGCAGCCCGGACAGGGGGCAAGGCTACACCTTC. Encoded protein: CASSPDRGQGYTF. The rearrangement joins TRBV12-3 or TRBV12-4 to TRBJ1-2; 11 positions agree with TRBD1. Losses at the gene ends were 6 bases for V and 8 bases for J; bases not matched to a gene: 5. The CDR3 consists of 13 residues.

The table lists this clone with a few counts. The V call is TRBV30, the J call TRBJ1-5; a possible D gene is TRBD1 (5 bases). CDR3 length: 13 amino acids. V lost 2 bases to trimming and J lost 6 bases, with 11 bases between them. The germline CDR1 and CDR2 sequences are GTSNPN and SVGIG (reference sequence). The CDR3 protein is CAWSTQGSQPQHF. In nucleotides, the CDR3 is TGTGCCTGGAGTACCCAGGGCTCTCAGCCCCAGCATTTT.

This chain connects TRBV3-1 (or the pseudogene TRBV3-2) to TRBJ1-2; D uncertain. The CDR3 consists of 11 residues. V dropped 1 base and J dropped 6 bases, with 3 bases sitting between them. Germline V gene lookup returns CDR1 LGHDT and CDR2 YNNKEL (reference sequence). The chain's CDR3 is CASSQADGYTF. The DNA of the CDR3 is TGTGCCAGCAGCCAAGCAGATGGCTACACCTTC.

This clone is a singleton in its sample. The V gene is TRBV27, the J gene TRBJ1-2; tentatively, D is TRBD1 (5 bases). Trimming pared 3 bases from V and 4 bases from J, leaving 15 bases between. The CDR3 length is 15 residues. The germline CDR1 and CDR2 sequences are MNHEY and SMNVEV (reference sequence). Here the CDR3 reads CASSFKGVGGYGYTF. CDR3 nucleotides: TGTGCCAGCAGTTTTAAAGGGGTAGGTGGCTATGGCTACACCTTC.